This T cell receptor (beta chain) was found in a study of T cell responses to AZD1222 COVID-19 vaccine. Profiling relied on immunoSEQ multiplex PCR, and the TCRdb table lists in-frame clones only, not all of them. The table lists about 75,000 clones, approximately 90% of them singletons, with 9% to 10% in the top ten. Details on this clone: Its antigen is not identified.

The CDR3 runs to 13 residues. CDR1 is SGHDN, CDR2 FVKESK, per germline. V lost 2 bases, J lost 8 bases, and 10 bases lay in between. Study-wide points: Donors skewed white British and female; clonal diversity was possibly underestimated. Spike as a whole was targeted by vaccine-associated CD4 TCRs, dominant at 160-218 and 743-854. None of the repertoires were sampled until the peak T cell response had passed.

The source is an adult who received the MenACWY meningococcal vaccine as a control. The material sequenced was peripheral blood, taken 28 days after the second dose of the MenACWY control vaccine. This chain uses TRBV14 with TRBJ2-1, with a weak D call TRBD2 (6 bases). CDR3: CASSQPRRDEQFF. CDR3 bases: TGTGCCAGCAGCCAACCTAGGAGGGATGAGCAGTTCTTC. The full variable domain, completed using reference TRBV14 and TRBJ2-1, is EAGVTQFPSHSVIEKGQTVTLRCDPISGHDNLYWYRRVMGKEIKFLLHFVKESKQDESGMPNNRFLAERTGGTYSTLKVQPAELEDSGVYFCASSQPRRDEQFFGPGTRLTVL.